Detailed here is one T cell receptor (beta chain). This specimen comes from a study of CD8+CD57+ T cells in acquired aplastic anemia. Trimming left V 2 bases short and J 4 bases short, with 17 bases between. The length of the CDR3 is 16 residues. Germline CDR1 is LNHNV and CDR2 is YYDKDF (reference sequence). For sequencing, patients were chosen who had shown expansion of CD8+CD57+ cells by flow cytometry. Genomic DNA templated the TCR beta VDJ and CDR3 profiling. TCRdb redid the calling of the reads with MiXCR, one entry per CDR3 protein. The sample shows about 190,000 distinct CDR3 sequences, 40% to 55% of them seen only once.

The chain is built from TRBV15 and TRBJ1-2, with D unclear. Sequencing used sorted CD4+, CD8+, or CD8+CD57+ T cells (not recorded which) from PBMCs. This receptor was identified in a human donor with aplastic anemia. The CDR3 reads CATSRHTQLDPYGYTF. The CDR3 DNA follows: TGTGCCACCAGCAGACACACACAGCTGGATCCCTATGGCTACACCTTC.